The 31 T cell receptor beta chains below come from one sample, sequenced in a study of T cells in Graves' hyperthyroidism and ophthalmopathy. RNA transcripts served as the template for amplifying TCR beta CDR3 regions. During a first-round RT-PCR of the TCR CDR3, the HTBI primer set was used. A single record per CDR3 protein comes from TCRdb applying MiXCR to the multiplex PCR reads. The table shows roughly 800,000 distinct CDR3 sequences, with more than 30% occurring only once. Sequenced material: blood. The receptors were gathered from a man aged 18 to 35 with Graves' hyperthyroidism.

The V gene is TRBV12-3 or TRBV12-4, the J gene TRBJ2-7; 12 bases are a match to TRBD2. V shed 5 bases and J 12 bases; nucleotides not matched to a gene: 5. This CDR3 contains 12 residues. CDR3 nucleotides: TGTGCCAGCAGTCTAGGACTAGCGGGAATGTACTTC. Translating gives CASSLGLAGMYF.

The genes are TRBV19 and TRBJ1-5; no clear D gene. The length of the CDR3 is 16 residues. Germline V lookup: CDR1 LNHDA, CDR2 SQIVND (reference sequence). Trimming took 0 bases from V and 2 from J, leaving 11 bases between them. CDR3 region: CASSIEAVEGNQPQHF. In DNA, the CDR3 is TGTGCCAGTAGTATAGAGGCGGTTGAGGGCAATCAGCCCCAGCATTTT.

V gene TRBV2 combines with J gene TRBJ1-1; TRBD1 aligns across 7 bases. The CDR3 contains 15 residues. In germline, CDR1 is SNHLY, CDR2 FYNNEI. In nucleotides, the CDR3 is TGTGCGGGGGTGCGGGGGGGGACAGCTAACACTGAAGCTTTCTTT. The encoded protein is CAGVRGGTANTEAFF.

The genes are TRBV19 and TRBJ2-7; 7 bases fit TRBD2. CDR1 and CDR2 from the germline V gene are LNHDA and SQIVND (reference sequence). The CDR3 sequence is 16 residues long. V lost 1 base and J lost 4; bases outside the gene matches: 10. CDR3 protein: CASSIAHGGFLYEQYF. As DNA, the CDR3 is TGTGCCAGTAGTATAGCCCACGGGGGGTTCCTTTACGAGCAGTACTTC.

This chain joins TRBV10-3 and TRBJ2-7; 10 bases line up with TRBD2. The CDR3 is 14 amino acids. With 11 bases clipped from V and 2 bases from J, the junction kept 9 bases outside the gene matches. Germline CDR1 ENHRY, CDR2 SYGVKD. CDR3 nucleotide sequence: TGTGCCGCCTCTGCTAGCGGGAGCGCCTACGAGCAGTACTTC. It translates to CAASASGSAYEQYF.

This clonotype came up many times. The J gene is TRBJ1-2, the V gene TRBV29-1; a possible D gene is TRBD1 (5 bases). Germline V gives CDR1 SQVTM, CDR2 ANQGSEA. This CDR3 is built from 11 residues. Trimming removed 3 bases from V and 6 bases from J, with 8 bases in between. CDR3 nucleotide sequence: TGCAGCGTTGACGAAGGGGATGGCTACACCTTC. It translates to CSVDEGDGYTF.

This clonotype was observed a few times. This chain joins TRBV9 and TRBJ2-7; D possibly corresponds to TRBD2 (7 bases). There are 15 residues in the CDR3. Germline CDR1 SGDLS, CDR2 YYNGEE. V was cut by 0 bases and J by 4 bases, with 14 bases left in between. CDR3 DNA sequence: TGTGCCAGCAGCGTAGGGGGGGGCCCACCGTACGAGCAGTACTTC. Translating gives CASSVGGGPPYEQYF.

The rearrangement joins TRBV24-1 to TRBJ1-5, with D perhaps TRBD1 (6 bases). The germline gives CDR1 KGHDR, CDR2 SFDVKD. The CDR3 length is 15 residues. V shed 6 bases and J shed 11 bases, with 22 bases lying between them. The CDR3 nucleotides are TGTGCCACCAGTCCCTCTAGCGCCAGGGGAGAGACCCAGCATTTT. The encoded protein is CATSPSSARGETQHF.

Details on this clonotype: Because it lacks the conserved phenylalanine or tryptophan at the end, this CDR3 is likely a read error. The CDR3, as DNA: TGTGCCAGCAGCCGAGAGCGGGAGGGCCTCTACGAGCAGTACCTC. Its translation is CASSREREGLYEQYL. The chain links TRBV7-9 to TRBJ2-7; 10 nucleotides agree with TRBD2. The length of the CDR3 is 15 residues. J was trimmed by 3 bases and V by 5 bases; bases with no gene match: 7. Per germline, CDR1 SEHNR and CDR2 FQNEAQ (reference sequence).

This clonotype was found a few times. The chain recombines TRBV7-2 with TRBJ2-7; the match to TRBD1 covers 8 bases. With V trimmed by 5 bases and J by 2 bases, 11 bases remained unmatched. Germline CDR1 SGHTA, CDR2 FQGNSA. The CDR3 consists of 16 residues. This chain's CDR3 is CASSIQGVGYTYEQYF. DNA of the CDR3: TGTGCCAGCAGCATACAGGGGGTCGGCTATACCTACGAGCAGTACTTC.

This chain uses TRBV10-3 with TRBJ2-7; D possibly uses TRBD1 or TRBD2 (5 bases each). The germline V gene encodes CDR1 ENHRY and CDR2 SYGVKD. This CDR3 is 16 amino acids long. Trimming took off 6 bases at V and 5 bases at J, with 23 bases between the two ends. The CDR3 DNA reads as TGTGCCATCAGAAAATCAGTGACAGCTGCGGGCGACGAGCAGTACTTC. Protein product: CAIRKSVTAAGDEQYF.

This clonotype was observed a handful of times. The DNA of the CDR3 is TGTGCCAGCAGCCAAGTACAGGGGGTCGAGCAGTACTTC. It translates to CASSQVQGVEQYF. The chain combines TRBV12-3 or TRBV12-4 with TRBJ2-7, with 8 bases lining up with TRBD1. After removal of 6 bases from V and 6 bases from J, the junction contained 7 bases not matched to a gene. CDR3 size: 13 residues.

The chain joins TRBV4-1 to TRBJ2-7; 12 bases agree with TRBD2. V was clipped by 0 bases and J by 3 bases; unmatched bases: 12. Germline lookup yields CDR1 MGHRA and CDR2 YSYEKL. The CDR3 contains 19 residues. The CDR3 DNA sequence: TGCGCCAGCAGCCAAGATGGGGTGGTAGGACTAGCGGGGATCTACGAGCAGTACTTC. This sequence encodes CASSQDGVVGLAGIYEQYF.

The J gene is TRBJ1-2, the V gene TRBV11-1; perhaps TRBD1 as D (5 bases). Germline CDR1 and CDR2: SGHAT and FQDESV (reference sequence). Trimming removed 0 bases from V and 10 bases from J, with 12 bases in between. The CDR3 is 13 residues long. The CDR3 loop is CASSLASRVDYTF. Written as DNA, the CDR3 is TGTGCCAGCAGCTTAGCAAGCAGGGTGGACTACACCTTC.

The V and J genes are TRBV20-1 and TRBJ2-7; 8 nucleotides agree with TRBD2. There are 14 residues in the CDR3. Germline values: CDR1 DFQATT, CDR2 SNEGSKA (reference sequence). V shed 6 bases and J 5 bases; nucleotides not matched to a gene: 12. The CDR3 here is CSAEESGSINEQYF. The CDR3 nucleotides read TGCAGTGCAGAAGAAAGCGGGAGCATCAACGAGCAGTACTTC.

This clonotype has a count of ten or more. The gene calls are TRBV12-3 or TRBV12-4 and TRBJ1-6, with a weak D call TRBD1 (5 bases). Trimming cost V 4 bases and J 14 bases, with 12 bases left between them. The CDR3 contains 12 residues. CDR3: CASSSTRVSLHF. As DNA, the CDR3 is TGTGCCAGCAGTTCGACCAGGGTATCCCTCCACTTT.

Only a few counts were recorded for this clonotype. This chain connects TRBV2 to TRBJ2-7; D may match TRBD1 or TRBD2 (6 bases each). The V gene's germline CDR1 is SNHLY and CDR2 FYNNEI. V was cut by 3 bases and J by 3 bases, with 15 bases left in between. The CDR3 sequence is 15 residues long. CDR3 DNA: TGTGCCAGCAGTGATGGAGGGGGACTGAACTACGAGCAGTACTTC. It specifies CASSDGGGLNYEQYF. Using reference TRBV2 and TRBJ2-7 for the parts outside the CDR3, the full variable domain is EPEVTQTPSHQVTQMGQEVILRCVPISNHLYFYWYRQILGQKVEFLVSFYNNEISEKSEIFDDQFSVERPDGSNFTLKIRSTKLEDSAMYFCASSDGGGLNYEQYFGPGTRLTVT.

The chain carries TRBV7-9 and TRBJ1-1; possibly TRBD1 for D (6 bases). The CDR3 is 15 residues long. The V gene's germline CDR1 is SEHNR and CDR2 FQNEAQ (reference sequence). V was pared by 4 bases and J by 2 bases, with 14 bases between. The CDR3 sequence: CASSSAGQFNTEAFF. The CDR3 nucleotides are TGTGCCAGCAGCTCAGCTGGACAGTTCAACACTGAAGCTTTCTTT.

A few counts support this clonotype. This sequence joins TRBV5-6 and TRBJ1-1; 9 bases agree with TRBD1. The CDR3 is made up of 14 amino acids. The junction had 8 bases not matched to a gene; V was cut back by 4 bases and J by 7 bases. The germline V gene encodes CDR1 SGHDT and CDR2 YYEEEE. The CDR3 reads CASSPTGGSGEAFF. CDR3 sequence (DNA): TGTGCCAGCAGCCCGACAGGGGGGAGTGGTGAAGCTTTCTTT.

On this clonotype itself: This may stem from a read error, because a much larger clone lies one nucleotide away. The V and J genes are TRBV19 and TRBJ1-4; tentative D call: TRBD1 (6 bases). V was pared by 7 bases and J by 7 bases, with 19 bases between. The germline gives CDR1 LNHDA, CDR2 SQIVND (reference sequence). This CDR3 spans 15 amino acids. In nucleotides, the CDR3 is TGTGCCAGTACAAGGGGGTTCGTTCGGAGTGAAAAACTGTTTTTT. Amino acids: CASTRGFVRSEKLFF. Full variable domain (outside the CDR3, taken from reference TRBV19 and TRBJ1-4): DGGITQSPKYLFRKEGQNVTLSCEQNLNHDAMYWYRQDPGQGLRLIYYSQIVNDFQKGDIAEGYSVSREKKESFPLTVTSAQKNPTAFYLCASTRGFVRSEKLFFGSGTQLSVL.

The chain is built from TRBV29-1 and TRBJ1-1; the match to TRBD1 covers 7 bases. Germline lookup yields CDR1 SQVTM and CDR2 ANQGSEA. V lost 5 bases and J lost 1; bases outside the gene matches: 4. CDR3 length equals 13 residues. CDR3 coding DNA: TGCAGCGTTCGACGGGACAGGAACACTGAAGCTTTCTTT. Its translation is CSVRRDRNTEAFF.

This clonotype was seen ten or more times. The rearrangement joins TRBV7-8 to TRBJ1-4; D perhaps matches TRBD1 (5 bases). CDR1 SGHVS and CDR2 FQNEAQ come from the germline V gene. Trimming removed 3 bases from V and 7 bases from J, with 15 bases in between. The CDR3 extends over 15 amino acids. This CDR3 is CASSFARRRGEKLFF. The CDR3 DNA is TGTGCCAGCAGCTTTGCTCGACGGAGGGGTGAAAAACTGTTTTTT. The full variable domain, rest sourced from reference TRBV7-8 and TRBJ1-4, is GAGVSQSPRYKVAKRGQDVALRCDPISGHVSLFWYQQALGQGPEFLTYFQNEAQLDKSGLPSDRFFAERPEGSVSTLKIQRTQQEDSAVYLCASSFARRRGEKLFFGSGTQLSVL.

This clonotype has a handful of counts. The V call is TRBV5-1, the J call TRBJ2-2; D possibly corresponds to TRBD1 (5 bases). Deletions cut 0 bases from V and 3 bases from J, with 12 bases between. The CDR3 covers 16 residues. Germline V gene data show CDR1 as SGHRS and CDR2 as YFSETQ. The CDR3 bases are TGCGCCAGCAGCTTGGGTACCCAGGGCTACACCGGGGAGCTGTTTTTT. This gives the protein CASSLGTQGYTGELFF.

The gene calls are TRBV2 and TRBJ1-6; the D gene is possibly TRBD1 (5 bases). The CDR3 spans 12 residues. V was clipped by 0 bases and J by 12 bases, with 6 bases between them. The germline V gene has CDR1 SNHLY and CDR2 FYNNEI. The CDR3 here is CASSEAGGPLHF. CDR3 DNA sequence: TGTGCCAGCAGTGAAGCTGGGGGACCCCTCCACTTT.

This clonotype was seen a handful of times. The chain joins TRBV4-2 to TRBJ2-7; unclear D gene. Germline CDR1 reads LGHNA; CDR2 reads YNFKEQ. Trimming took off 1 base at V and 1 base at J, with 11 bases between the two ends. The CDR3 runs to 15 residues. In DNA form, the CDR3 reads TGTGCCAGCAGCCAAGGGGCCGACCATTCCTACGAGCAGTACTTC. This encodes CASSQGADHSYEQYF.

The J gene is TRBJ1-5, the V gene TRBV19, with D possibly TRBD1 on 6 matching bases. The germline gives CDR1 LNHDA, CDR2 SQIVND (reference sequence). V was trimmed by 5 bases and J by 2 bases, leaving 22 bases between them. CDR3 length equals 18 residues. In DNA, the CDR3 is TGTGCCAGTAGTTCCCACTCCACAGGGAGCTCGGGCAATCAGCCCCAGCATTTT. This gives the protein CASSSHSTGSSGNQPQHF.

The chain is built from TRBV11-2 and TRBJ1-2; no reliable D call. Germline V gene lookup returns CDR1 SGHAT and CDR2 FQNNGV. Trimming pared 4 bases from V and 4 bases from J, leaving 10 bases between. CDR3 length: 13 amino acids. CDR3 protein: CASSSLRVYGYTF. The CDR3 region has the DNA TGTGCCAGCAGCTCACTCCGGGTCTATGGCTACACCTTC.

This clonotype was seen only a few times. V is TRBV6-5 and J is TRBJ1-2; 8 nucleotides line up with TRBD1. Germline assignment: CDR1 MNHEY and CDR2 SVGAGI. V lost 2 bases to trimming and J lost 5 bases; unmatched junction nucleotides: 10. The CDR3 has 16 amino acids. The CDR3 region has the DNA TGTGCCAGCAGTTACGAGTCACAGGGGGTTAGATATGGCTACACCTTC. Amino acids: CASSYESQGVRYGYTF.

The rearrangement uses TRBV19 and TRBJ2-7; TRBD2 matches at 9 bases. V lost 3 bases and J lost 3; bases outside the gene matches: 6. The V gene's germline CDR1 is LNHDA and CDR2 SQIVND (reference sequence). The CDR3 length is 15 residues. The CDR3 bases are TGTGCCAGTAGTATGCGGCGGGAGGGCCTCTACGAGCAGTACTTC. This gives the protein CASSMRREGLYEQYF.

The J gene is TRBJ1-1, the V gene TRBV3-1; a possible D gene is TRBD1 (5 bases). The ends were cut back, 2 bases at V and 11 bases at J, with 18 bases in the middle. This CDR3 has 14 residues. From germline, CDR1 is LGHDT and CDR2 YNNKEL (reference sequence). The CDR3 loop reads CASSQTGTAMMAFF. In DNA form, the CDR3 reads TGTGCCAGCAGCCAAACCGGGACCGCTATGATGGCTTTCTTT.

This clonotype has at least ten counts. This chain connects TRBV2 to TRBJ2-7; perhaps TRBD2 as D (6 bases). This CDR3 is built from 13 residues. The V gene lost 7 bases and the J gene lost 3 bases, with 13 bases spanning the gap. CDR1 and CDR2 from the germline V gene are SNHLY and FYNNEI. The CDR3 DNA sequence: TGTGCCAGCAATGCGGGATCCGGCTACGAGCAGTACTTC. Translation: CASNAGSGYEQYF.